Given below is one TCR beta chain in context. The germline V gene has CDR1 LNHNV and CDR2 YYDKDF (reference sequence). The CDR3 spans 15 residues. Trimming stripped 5 bases from V and 0 bases from J, with 10 bases between. The data originate from a study of T cell changes during pregnancy in multiple sclerosis. Method: immunoSEQ multiplex PCR; TCRdb's copy keeps in-frame clones and lacks some. The sample lists about 36,000 clones; 85% to 95% were seen once. The sample consisted of CD4+ T cells from peripheral blood mononuclear cells, taken in the third trimester of pregnancy. The source is a female donor in good health, enrolled as a control in a pregnancy study. The chain combines TRBV15 with TRBJ2-2; maybe TRBD1 (6 bases). The CDR3 reads CATSSWTANTGELFF. DNA for the CDR3: TGTGCCACCAGCTCTTGGACAGCGAACACCGGGGAGCTGTTTTTT.